Each of the 20 T cell receptor beta chains below was sequenced from the same sample in a study of molecular identifiers for immune sequencing clone quantification (dated by TCRdb to between 2017 and 2018). The method behind the library was PCR. The instrument was an Illumina HiSeq 4000. TCRdb ran its own pipeline on the public reads, namely fastp trimming at Q25 and MiXCR clone calling, and kept in-frame beta chains. CDR3 protein duplicates are merged, each entry listing the most common genes and DNA. In this sample the table shows approximately 500,000 distinct CDR3 sequences, 20% to 25% of which occur a single time. Roughly 0.81% of the sample rests with the top ten. Sequenced: naive CD8+ T cells from blood, with Jurkat cell RNA spiked in. This specimen's cell subset or site label, interpreted: FACS-sorted CD8+CD4-CCR7+CD45RA+ naive T cells. The receptors were sampled from a human donor in good health. Some libraries in this study had Jurkat cell RNA spiked in.

The J gene is TRBJ1-1, the V gene TRBV6-2 or TRBV6-3, with D tentatively TRBD1 (5 bases). CDR1 and CDR2 (germline): MNHEY, SVGEGT. The CDR3 loop spans 15 amino acids. V was pared by 4 bases and J by 5 bases, with 17 bases between. CDR3: CASSSVRAVKTEAFF. The CDR3 DNA reads TGTGCCAGCAGTTCGGTCAGGGCCGTAAAGACTGAAGCTTTCTTT.

The V and J genes are TRBV28 and TRBJ2-7; D gene unclear. Germline loops: CDR1 MDHEN, CDR2 SYDVKM. This CDR3 region has 14 residues. Deletions cut 3 bases from V and 3 bases from J, with 12 bases between. CDR3 loop: CASSLPQSYYEQYF. For the CDR3, the DNA is TGTGCCAGCAGTTTGCCCCAGTCTTACTACGAGCAGTACTTC.

This clonotype was counted between two and nine times. This chain connects TRBV20-1 to TRBJ2-7; TRBD2 matches 14 bases. V dropped 2 bases and J dropped 2; count of bases not matched to a gene: 8. The CDR3 loop spans 17 amino acids. Germline V gene lookup returns CDR1 DFQATT and CDR2 SNEGSKA (reference sequence). CDR3 bases: TGCAGTGCTAGATCGGGACTAGCGGGAGTTTTTGCCTACGAGCAGTACTTC. Its protein is CSARSGLAGVFAYEQYF.

The table lists this clonotype with many counts. A junction boundary mismatches the germline segment, possibly from a read error. The rearrangement joins TRBV4-1 to TRBJ2-1, with TRBD2 matching 9 bases. The length of the CDR3 is 15 residues. Germline CDR1 is MGHRA and CDR2 is YSYEKL. The CDR3 region is CASSQLAGGYSEQFF. CDR3 DNA: TGCGCCAGCAGCCAACTTGCGGGGGGGTACAGTGAGCAGTTCTTC.

The chain uses TRBV19 and TRBJ2-3, with D tentatively TRBD2 (6 bases). Trimming stripped 3 bases from V and 2 bases from J, with 18 bases between. The CDR3 loop spans 17 amino acids. CDR1 LNHDA and CDR2 SQIVND come from the germline V gene (reference sequence). The DNA for the CDR3 is TGTGCCAGTAGTATTGAATCGGCGGGGAGCTTCACAGATACGCAGTATTTT. As protein: CASSIESAGSFTDTQYF.

Of note for this clonotype: One base away lies a much larger clone, so this may be a sequencing read error. The chain combines TRBV20-1 with TRBJ2-2; either TRBD1 or TRBD2 may supply D (6 bases each). The CDR3 runs 18 residues. Germline V gives CDR1 DFQATT, CDR2 SNEGSKA (reference sequence). CDR3 sequence: CSARDGGRPGQITGGLFF. The DNA for the CDR3 is TGCAGTGCTAGAGATGGGGGCCGACCGGGACAAATCACCGGGGGGCTGTTTTTT.

The chain links TRBV27 to TRBJ2-6; D not certain. This CDR3 comprises 18 residues. In germline, CDR1 is MNHEY, CDR2 SMNVEV (reference sequence). Between the trimmed V and J ends, which lost 2 bases and 0 bases, there was a span of 14 bases. The CDR3 loop is CASSLEEGSPSGANVLTF. In nucleotides, the CDR3 is TGTGCCAGCAGTTTAGAGGAAGGAAGCCCCTCTGGGGCCAACGTCCTGACTTTC.

The sample holds a few counts of this clonotype. The genes are TRBV19 and TRBJ1-5; TRBD1 might be the D (5 bases). This CDR3 contains 16 residues. With 3 bases removed from V and 4 bases from J, the gap between germline ends came to 16 bases. From germline, CDR1 is LNHDA and CDR2 SQIVND (reference sequence). CDR3 sequence (DNA): TGTGCCAGTAGTATTTGGGTCGGGGCAGGGAATCAGCCCCAGCATTTT. It specifies CASSIWVGAGNQPQHF.

In this sample, this clonotype turned up a few times. The rearrangement uses TRBV20-1 and TRBJ2-3, with TRBD1 matching over 8 bases. Trimming removed 0 bases from V and 3 bases from J; junction bases left unmatched: 8. The CDR3 consists of 16 residues. Germline lookup yields CDR1 DFQATT and CDR2 SNEGSKA (reference sequence). In nucleotides, the CDR3 is TGCAGTGCTAGAGATTTGGACAGGGCAAGGACAGATACGCAGTATTTT. This translates into CSARDLDRARTDTQYF.

The J gene is TRBJ2-3, the V gene TRBV27; no clear D gene. Germline lookup yields CDR1 MNHEY and CDR2 SMNVEV (reference sequence). This CDR3 is built from 15 residues. Trimming took 5 bases from V and 0 from J, leaving 12 bases between them. The CDR3 bases are TGTGCCAGCAGTCACACGGTCTCTAGCACAGATACGCAGTATTTT. The encoded protein is CASSHTVSSTDTQYF.

This chain connects TRBV6-5 to TRBJ2-5; D possibly corresponds to TRBD1 (6 bases). Germline V gene sequence: CDR1 MNHEY, CDR2 SVGAGI. The CDR3 has 15 residues. Trimming left V 0 bases short and J 2 bases short, with 10 bases between. In DNA, the CDR3 is TGTGCCAGCAGTTACTCCCCAGGGGATCAAGAGACCCAGTACTTC. Translating it yields CASSYSPGDQETQYF.

This clonotype appeared many times. The chain is built from TRBV27 and TRBJ2-7, with TRBD2 identical over 11 bases. V trimming: 4 bases; J trimming: 5 bases; junction bases outside the gene matches: 4. The CDR3 spans 14 residues. Germline CDR1 is MNHEY and CDR2 is SMNVEV (reference sequence). The CDR3 loop is CASSSLAGVDEQYF. CDR3 bases: TGTGCCAGCAGTTCACTAGCGGGAGTGGACGAGCAGTACTTC.

The rearrangement joins TRBV10-1 to TRBJ2-3; D tentatively reads TRBD1 or TRBD2 (5 bases each). Germline V gene sequence: CDR1 WNHNN, CDR2 SYGVQD (reference sequence). This CDR3 contains 14 residues. V lost 3 bases and J lost 2, with 9 bases in between. Here the CDR3 reads CASSDGGATDTQYF. The CDR3 DNA sequence: TGCGCCAGCAGTGATGGGGGTGCCACAGATACGCAGTATTTT.

This clonotype showed up just a few times. This CDR3 is CASSLTGRSYEQYF. In DNA form, the CDR3 reads TGTGCCAGCAGCTTGACAGGGCGCTCCTACGAGCAGTACTTC. V gene TRBV7-9 combines with J gene TRBJ2-7; 7 nucleotides line up with TRBD1. V trimming: 3 bases; J trimming: 0 bases; junction bases outside the gene matches: 2. Germline V gene lookup returns CDR1 SEHNR and CDR2 FQNEAQ (reference sequence). The length of the CDR3 is 14 residues.

The sample holds many counts of this clonotype. The J gene is TRBJ2-7, the V gene TRBV20-1; D may correspond to TRBD1 or TRBD2 (5 bases each). V lost 3 bases and J 0 bases, leaving 15 bases between the germline ends. The CDR3 is 15 amino acids. Germline V gene lookup returns CDR1 DFQATT and CDR2 SNEGSKA (reference sequence). In nucleotides, the CDR3 is TGCAGTGCTAGCGGGACGTTCCTTATCTCCTACGAGCAGTACTTC. Translating it yields CSASGTFLISYEQYF.

This clonotype was observed many times. The rearrangement links TRBV7-8 to TRBJ1-4, with D uncertain. The germline V gene encodes CDR1 SGHVS and CDR2 FQNEAQ. There are 17 residues in the CDR3. Trimming took off 0 bases at V and 6 bases at J, with 17 bases between the two ends. The CDR3 region is CASSLASTWIRDEKLFF. As DNA, the CDR3 is TGTGCCAGCAGCTTAGCGTCCACCTGGATAAGAGATGAAAAACTGTTTTTT.

The chain joins TRBV5-8 to TRBJ2-7; 7 bases fit TRBD1. J lost 6 bases, V lost 2 bases, and 5 bases had no gene match. This CDR3 has 13 residues. CDR1 SGHTS and CDR2 YDEGEE come from the germline V gene. The CDR3 DNA follows: TGTGCCAGCAGCTTACGACAGGGTATCGAGCAGTACTTC. It is translated as CASSLRQGIEQYF.

This chain uses TRBV30 with TRBJ1-1; unclear D gene. This CDR3 contains 11 residues. Trimming took 0 bases from V and 3 from J, leaving 2 bases between them. From germline, CDR1 is GTSNPN and CDR2 SVGIG (reference sequence). The CDR3 nucleotides are TGTGCCTGGAGTGTCCACACTGAAGCTTTCTTT. Translation: CAWSVHTEAFF.

This CDR3 reads CASRRLTGQNTEAFF. The DNA of the CDR3 is TGTGCCAGCAGACGTCTGACAGGACAGAACACTGAAGCTTTCTTT. This sequence joins TRBV12-3 or TRBV12-4 and TRBJ1-1, with D possibly being TRBD1 (6 bases). V was clipped by 6 bases and J by 1 base, with 15 bases between them. This CDR3 contains 15 residues.

On this clonotype: Lacking the conserved final phenylalanine or tryptophan, this CDR3 likely reflects a read error. J is TRBJ2-7 and V is TRBV12-5, with TRBD1 as a possible D gene (5 bases). This CDR3 region has 13 residues. The V gene's germline CDR1 is LGHNT and CDR2 FRNRAP. The V and J ends lost 1 base and 2 bases respectively, with 6 bases between them. In DNA, the CDR3 is TGTGCTAGTGGTTTGGGACAGACCTACGAGCAGTACTCC. This codes for CASGLGQTYEQYS.